This T cell receptor beta chain was retrieved from a study of beta chain features in type 1 diabetes. Turning to the study itself: In all, some 110 million sorted cells from all samples were analyzed.

Findings of the study overall: TCRB repertoires of naive, central memory and Treg cells appeared more similar among patients than among healthy donors. A moderate, significant TCRB CDR3 shortening appeared in type 1 diabetes across four CD4+ subsets.

The germline V gene has CDR1 SGHDT and CDR2 YYEEEE. The V gene lost 6 bases and the J gene lost 3 bases, with 13 bases spanning the gap. The CDR3 consists of 14 residues. TCRB transcripts that were expressed got sequenced, as all of the isolated RNA had been reverse transcribed. Generated by immunoSEQ multiplex PCR, the TCRdb table keeps only in-frame clones and is missing some. Of a few hundred thousand clones detected, roughly 12% appear once; the ten largest clones hold 0.0095% to 0.011%. Isolation of CD4+ naive, central memory, regulatory and stem cell-like memory cells was achieved by sorting via CD45RO/CCR7/CD25/CD127/CD95/CD27. All sorted populations exceeded 95% purity. For this clone: Its antigen is currently unknown.

V and J are TRBV5-6 and TRBJ1-5; D possibly corresponds to TRBD1 (6 bases). The TCR sequence derives from a woman aged 18-30 years with type 1 diabetes. The sequenced sample consisted of naive CD4+ T cells from blood. CDR3 nucleotides: TGTGCCAGCACCATCCGGGACACCAATCAGCCCCAGCATTTT. This encodes CASTIRDTNQPQHF.